These T cell receptor beta chains were read from a single sample in a study of T cell repertoires in cytomegalovirus infection. Each CDR3 protein is one row after TCRdb ran MiXCR on the reads. The sample has 400,000 or so distinct CDR3 sequences; approximately 33% are singletons. The sequencing input was PBMCs. These TCRs come from a human donor in good health (CMV status not recorded). Some clones in this sample may be carry-over from other donors' samples. Both conserved end residues are part of each CDR3. The D gene is left open where the match is weak. Expanded clones get a size class; other rows say once, few or many, or leave the size out.

V	D	size	J	CDR3	DNA
TRBV7-2	TRBD1	many	TRBJ2-7	CASSSGGWGPPSSYEQYF	TGTGCCAGCAGCTCAGGGGGTTGGGGGCCACCCAGCTCCTACGAGCAGTACTTC
TRBV7-6	.	.	TRBJ1-5	CDSSLGQGFYQPQPF	TGTGACAGCAGCTTAGGCCAGGGGTTTTATCAGCCCCAGCCTTTT
TRBV28	TRBD1	.	TRBJ1-5	CASSTTGDWSQPQHF	TGTGCCAGCAGTACCACAGGGGATTGGAGTCAGCCCCAGCATTTT
TRBV29-1	.	.	TRBJ2-7	CSVGTGGTYEQYF	TGCAGCGTCGGGACCGGAGGGACCTACGAGCAGTACTTC
TRBV5-4	.	.	TRBJ1-2	CASSLEATLNYGYTF	TGTGCCAGCAGCTTGGAGGCGACACTTAACTATGGCTACACCTTC
TRBV7-9	.	.	TRBJ1-3	CASSLHRTASGNTIYF	TGTGCCAGCAGCTTACACAGGACTGCCTCTGGAAACACCATATATTTT
TRBV19	.	many	TRBJ1-4	CASSRQPTNEKLFF	TGTGCCAGTAGTAGACAACCAACTAATGAAAAACTGTTTTTT
TRBV15	.	.	TRBJ1-2	CATSRDPFVRGNYGYTF	TGTGCCACCAGCAGAGATCCCTTTGTCCGGGGGAACTATGGCTACACCTTC
TRBV10-2	TRBD1	few	TRBJ1-2	CASSSDREYGYTF	TGCGCCAGCAGTTCGGACAGGGAGTATGGCTACACCTTC
TRBV7-2	.	few	TRBJ2-5	CASSLHRDGETQYF	TGTGCCAGCAGCTTACACCGGGACGGAGAGACCCAGTACTTC
TRBV7-2	.	.	TRBJ1-6	CASSLGGFSSPLHF	TGTGCCAGCAGCTTAGGAGGGTTCTCTTCACCCCTCCACTTT
TRBV19	TRBD1	.	TRBJ1-5	CASRTTGTGSNQPQHF	TGTGCCAGTAGAACCACCGGGACAGGGAGCAATCAGCCCCAGCATTTT
TRBV2	TRBD2	.	TRBJ2-3	CASRRTTSGGKTDTQYF	TGTGCCAGCAGAAGAACGACTAGCGGGGGTAAGACAGATACGCAGTATTTT
TRBV7-4	TRBD1	few	TRBJ2-6	CASSRTGEGANVLTF	TGTGCCAGCAGCCGAACAGGGGAAGGGGCCAACGTCCTGACTTTC
TRBV2	.	.	TRBJ1-2	CASSETRLANYGYTF	TGTGCCAGCAGTGAGACCAGGCTAGCTAACTATGGCTACACCTTC
TRBV28	TRBD1	.	TRBJ1-2	CASRSRDRAVRGYTF	TGTGCCAGCAGATCCCGGGACAGGGCTGTCCGAGGCTACACCTTC
TRBV15	.	.	TRBJ1-2	CATSRDRSGSYGYTF	TGTGCCACCAGCAGAGACAGGTCAGGAAGCTATGGCTACACCTTC
TRBV7-9	.	.	TRBJ1-1	CASSPSGKESFF	TGTGCAAGCAGCCCCTCAGGGAAGGAATCTTTCTTT
TRBV28	.	.	TRBJ2-3	CASSSVGDTQYF	TGTGCCAGCAGCTCAGTCGGGGATACGCAGTATTTT
TRBV7-2	.	many	TRBJ1-2	CASSLARGLGYGYTF	TGTGCCAGCAGTTTGGCGCGGGGGCTTGGCTATGGCTACACCTTC
TRBV7-9	.	many	TRBJ1-1	CASSLRPVGSTEAFF	TGTGCCAGCAGCTTAAGGCCCGTGGGGAGTACTGAAGCTTTCTTT
TRBV6-2/TRBV6-3	.	.	TRBJ2-7	CASSYPLAFQANEQYF	TGTGCCAGCAGTTATCCCCTAGCATTTCAAGCCAACGAGCAGTACTTC
TRBV7-6	.	many	TRBJ1-1	CASSDLQGIGNTEAFF	TGTGCCAGCAGCGACCTACAGGGAATTGGGAACACTGAAGCTTTCTTT
TRBV6-8	.	.	TRBJ1-3	CASSYWGPTISGNTIYF	TGTGCCAGCAGTTACTGGGGACCGACGATCTCTGGAAACACCATATATTTT
TRBV7-8	.	.	TRBJ2-7	CASSSRPGVYEQYF	TGTGCCAGCAGCAGCCGCCCCGGGGTCTACGAGCAGTACTTC